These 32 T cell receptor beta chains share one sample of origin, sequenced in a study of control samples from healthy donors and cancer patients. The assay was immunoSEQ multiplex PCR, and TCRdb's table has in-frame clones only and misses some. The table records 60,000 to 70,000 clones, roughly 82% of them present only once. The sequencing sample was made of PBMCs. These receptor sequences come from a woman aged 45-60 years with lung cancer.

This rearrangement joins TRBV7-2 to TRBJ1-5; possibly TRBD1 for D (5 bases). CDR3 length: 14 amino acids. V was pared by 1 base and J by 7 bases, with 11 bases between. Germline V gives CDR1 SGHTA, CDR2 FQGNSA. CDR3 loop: CASSLVGGDQPQHF. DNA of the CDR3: TGTGCCAGCAGCTTAGTCGGGGGGGACCAGCCCCAGCATTTT.

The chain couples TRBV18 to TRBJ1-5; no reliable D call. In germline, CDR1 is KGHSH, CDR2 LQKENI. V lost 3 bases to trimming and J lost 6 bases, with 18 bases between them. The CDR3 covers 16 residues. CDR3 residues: CASSPIGGSLAQPQHF. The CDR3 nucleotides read TGTGCCAGCTCACCGATAGGAGGGTCCCTTGCTCAGCCCCAGCATTTT.

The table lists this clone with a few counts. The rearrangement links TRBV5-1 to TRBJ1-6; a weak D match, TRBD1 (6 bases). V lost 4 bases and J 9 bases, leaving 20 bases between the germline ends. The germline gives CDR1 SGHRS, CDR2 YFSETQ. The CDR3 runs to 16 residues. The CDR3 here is CASSTSSGAQSSPLHF. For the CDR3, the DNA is TGCGCCAGCAGCACGTCGTCAGGGGCCCAGAGTTCACCCCTCCACTTT.

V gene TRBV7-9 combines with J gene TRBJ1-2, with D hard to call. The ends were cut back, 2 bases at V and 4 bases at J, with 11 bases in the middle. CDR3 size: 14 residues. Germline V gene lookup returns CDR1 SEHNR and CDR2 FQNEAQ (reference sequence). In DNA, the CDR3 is TGTGCCAGCAGCTTACAGAGAACGGGCTATGGCTACACCTTC. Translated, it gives CASSLQRTGYGYTF.

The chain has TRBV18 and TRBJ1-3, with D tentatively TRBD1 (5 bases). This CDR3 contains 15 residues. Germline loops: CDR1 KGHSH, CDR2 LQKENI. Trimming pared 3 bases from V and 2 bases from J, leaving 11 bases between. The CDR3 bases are TGTGCCAGCTCACCCGGGCCGGGGGCTGGAAACACCATATATTTT. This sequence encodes CASSPGPGAGNTIYF. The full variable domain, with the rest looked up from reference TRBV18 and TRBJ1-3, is NAGVMQNPRHLVRRRGQEARLRCSPMKGHSHVYWYRQLPEEGLKFMVYLQKENIIDESGMPKERFSAEFPKEGPSILRIQQVVRGDSAAYFCASSPGPGAGNTIYFGEGSWLTVV.

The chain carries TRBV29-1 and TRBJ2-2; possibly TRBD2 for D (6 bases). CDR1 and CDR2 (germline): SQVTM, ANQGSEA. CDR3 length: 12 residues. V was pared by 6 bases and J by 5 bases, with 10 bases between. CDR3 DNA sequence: TGCAGCGTATACGGGAGTACCGGGGAGCTGTTTTTT. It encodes CSVYGSTGELFF.

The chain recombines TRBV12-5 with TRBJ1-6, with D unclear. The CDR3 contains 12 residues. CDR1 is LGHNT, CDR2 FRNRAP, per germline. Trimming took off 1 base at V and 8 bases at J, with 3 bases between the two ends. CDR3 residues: CASGLEYSPLHF. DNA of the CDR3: TGTGCTAGTGGTTTGGAGTATTCACCCCTCCACTTT.

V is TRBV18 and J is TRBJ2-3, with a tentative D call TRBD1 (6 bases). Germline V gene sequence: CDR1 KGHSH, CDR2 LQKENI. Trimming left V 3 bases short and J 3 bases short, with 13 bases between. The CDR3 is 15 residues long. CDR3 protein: CASSPAQGKTDTQYF. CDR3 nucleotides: TGTGCCAGCTCACCGGCGCAGGGGAAGACAGATACGCAGTATTTT.

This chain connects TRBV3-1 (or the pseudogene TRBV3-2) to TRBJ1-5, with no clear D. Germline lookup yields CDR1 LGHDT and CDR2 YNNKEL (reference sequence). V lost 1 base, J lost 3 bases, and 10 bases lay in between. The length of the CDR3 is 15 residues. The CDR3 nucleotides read TGTGCCAGCAGCCAAGGGGGAGGGCCCAATCAGCCCCAGCATTTT. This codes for CASSQGGGPNQPQHF.

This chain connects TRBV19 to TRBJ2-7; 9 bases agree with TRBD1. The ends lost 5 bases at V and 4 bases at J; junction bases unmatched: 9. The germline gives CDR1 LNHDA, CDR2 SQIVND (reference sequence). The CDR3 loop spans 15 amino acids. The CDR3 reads CASSVPGTGWYEQYF. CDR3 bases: TGTGCCAGTAGTGTGCCGGGGACAGGGTGGTACGAGCAGTACTTC.

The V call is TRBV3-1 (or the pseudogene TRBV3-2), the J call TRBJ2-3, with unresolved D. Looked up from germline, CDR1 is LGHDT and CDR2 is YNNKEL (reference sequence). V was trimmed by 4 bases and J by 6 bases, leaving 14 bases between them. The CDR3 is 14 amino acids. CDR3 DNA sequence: TGTGCCAGCAGCCTGCATAGCTCTGCGGATACGCAGTATTTT. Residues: CASSLHSSADTQYF.

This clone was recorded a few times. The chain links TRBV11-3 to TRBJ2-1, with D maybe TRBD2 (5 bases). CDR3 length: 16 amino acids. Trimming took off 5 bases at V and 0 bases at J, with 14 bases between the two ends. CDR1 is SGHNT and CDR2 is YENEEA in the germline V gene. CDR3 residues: CASSPVAGSSYNEQFF. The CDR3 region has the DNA TGTGCCAGCAGCCCCGTTGCGGGTAGCTCCTACAATGAGCAGTTCTTC.

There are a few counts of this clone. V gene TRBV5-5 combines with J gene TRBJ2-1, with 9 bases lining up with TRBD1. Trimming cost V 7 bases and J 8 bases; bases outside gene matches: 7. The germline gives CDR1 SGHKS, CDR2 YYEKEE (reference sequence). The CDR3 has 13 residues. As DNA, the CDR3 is TGTGCCAGCGGGACAGGGCCGACCGATGAGCAGTTCTTC. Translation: CASGTGPTDEQFF.

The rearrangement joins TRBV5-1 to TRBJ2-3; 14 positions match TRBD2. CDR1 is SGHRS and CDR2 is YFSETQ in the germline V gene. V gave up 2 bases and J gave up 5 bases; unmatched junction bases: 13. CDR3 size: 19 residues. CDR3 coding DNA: TGCGCCAGCAGCTTACCCTCGACTAGCGGGGGGGCCGGTAAAGATACGCAGTATTTT. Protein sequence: CASSLPSTSGGAGKDTQYF.

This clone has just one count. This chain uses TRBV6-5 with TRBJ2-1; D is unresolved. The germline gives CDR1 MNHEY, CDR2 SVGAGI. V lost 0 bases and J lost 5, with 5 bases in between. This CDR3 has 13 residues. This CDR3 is CASSYSFDNEQFF. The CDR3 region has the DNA TGTGCCAGCAGTTACTCGTTCGACAATGAGCAGTTCTTC.

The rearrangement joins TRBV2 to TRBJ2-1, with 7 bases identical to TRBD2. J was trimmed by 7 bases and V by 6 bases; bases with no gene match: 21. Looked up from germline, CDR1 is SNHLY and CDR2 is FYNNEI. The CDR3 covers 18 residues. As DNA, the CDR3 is TGTGCCAGCAGGCAACGTTGGTTTCGGGGGGACTCGGGTAATGAGCAGTTCTTC. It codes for CASRQRWFRGDSGNEQFF.

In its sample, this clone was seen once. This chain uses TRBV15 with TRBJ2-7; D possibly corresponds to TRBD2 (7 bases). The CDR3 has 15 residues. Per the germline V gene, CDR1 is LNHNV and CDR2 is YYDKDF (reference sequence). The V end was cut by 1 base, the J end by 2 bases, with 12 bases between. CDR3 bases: TGTGCCACCAGCAGAGCCAGAGGGGGGGCCTACGAGCAGTACTTC. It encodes CATSRARGGAYEQYF. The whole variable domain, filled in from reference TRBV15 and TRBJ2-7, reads DAMVIQNPRYQVTQFGKPVTLSCSQTLNHNVMYWYQQKSSQAPKLLFHYYDKDFNNEADTPDNFQSRRPNTSFCFLDIRSPGLGDTAMYLCATSRARGGAYEQYFGPGTRLTVT.

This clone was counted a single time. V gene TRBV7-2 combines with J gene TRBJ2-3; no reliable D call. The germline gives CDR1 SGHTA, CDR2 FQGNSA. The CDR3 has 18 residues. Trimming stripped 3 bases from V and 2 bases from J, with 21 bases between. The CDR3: CASSFSDEASFPTDTQYF. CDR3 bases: TGTGCCAGCAGCTTTTCCGACGAGGCGTCATTCCCCACAGATACGCAGTATTTT. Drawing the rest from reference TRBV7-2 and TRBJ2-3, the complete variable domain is GAGVSQSPSNKVTEKGKDVELRCDPISGHTALYWYRQSLGQGLEFLIYFQGNSAPDKSGLPSDRFSAERTGGSVSTLTIQRTQQEDSAVYLCASSFSDEASFPTDTQYFGPGTRLTVL.

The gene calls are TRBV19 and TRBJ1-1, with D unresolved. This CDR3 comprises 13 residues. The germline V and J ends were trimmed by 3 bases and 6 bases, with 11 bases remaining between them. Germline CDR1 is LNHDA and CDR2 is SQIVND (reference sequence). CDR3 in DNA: TGTGCCAGTAGTATTTACGGTGGGGCTGAAGCTTTCTTT. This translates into CASSIYGGAEAFF.

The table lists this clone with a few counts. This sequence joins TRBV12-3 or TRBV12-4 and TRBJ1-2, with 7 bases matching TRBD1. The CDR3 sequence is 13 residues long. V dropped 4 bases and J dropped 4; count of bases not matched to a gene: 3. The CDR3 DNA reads TGTGCCAGCAGTTCGACAGGGTCCTATGGCTACACCTTC. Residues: CASSSTGSYGYTF.

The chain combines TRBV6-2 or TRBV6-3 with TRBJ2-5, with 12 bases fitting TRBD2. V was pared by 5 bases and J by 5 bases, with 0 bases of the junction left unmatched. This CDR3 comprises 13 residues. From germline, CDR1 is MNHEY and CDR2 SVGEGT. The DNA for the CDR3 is TGTGCCAGCAGTACTAGCGGGGGGGAGACCCAGTACTTC. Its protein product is CASSTSGGETQYF.

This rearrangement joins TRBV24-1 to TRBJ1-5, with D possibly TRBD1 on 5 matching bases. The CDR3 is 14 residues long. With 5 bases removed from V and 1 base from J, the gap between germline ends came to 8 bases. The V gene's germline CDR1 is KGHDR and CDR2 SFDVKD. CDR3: CATSVWGSNQPQHF. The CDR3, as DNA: TGTGCCACCAGTGTTTGGGGGAGCAATCAGCCCCAGCATTTT.

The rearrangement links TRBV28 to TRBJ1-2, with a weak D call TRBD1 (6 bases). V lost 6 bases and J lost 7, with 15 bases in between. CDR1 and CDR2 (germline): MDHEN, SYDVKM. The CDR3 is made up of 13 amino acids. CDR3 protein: CASRTPGATGYTF. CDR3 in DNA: TGTGCCAGCAGAACCCCGGGGGCGACTGGCTACACCTTC.

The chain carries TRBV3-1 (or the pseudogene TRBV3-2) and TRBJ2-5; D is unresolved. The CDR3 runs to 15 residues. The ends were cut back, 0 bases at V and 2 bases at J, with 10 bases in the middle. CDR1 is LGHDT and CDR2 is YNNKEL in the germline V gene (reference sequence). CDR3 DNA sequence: TGTGCCAGCAGCCAAGAAAGGCCTATTCAAGAGACCCAGTACTTC. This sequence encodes CASSQERPIQETQYF.

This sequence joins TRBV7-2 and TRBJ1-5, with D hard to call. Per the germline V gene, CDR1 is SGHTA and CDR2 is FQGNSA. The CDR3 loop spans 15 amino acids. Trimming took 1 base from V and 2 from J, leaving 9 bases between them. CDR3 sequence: CASSLEHRGNQPQHF. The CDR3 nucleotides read TGTGCCAGCAGCTTAGAACACAGAGGCAATCAGCCCCAGCATTTT.

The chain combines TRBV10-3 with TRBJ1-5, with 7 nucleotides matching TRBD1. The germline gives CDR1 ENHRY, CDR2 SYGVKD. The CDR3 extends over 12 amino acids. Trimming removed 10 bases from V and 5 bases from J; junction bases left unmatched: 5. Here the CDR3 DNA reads TGTGCCACCAGGGGGAGTGATCAGCCCCAGCATTTT. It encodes CATRGSDQPQHF.

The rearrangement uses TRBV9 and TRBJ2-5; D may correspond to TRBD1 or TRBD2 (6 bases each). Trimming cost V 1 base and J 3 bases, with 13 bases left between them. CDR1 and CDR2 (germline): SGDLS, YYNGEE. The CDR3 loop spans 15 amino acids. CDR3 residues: CASSVSGEAEETQYF. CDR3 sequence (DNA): TGTGCCAGCAGCGTATCAGGGGAGGCGGAAGAGACCCAGTACTTC.

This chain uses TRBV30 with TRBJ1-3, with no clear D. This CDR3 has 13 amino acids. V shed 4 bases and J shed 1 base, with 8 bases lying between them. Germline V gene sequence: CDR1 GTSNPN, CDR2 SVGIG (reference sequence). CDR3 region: CAWNRESGNTIYF. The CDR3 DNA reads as TGTGCCTGGAACAGAGAATCTGGAAACACCATATATTTT.

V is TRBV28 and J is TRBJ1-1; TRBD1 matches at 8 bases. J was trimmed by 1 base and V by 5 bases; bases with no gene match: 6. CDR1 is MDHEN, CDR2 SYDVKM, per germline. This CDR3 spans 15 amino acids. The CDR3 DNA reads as TGTGCCAGCAGTATACCTGGACAGGGGAACACTGAAGCTTTCTTT. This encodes CASSIPGQGNTEAFF.

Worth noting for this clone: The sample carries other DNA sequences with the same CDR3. The CDR3 coding sequence is TGTGCCAGCTCGCCCGACAGGGGGGACACTGAAGCTTTCTTT. Translating gives CASSPDRGDTEAFF. V and J are TRBV18 and TRBJ1-1; the match to TRBD1 covers 9 bases. With 6 bases clipped from V and 3 bases from J, the junction kept 5 bases outside the gene matches. The CDR3 contains 14 residues. Germline V gene lookup returns CDR1 KGHSH and CDR2 LQKENI.

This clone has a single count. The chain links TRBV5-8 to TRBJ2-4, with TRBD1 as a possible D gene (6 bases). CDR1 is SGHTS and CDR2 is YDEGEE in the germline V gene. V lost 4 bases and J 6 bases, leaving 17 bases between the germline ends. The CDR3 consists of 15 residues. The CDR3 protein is CASSPDWDTRNIQYF. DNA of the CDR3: TGTGCCAGCAGCCCCGATTGGGACACCCGAAACATTCAGTACTTC.

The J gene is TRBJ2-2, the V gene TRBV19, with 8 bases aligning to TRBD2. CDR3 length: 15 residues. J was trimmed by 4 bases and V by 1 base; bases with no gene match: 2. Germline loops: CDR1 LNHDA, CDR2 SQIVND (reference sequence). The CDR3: CASSIAGGRTGELFF. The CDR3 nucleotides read TGTGCCAGTAGTATAGCGGGGGGGCGCACCGGGGAGCTGTTTTTT.